These 30 T cell receptor beta chains originate from one sample sequenced in a study of spatial heterogeneity in lung cancer. Study observations and caveats: Within tumors, counts of expanded alpha and beta TCRs tracked tumor mutation counts.

No cognate antigen is known for these TCRs. From the 5' RACE reads, TCRdb called clonotypes with MiXCR, one entry per CDR3 protein. The repertoire holds over 500 distinct CDR3 sequences, with roughly 20% as singletons. The time point denotes: sample taken at primary tumor resection. The sequencing used lung tumor tissue, collected at surgery. These receptors were taken from a male donor with early-stage non-small cell lung cancer.

By its share, this clonotype is large. V gene TRBV20-1 combines with J gene TRBJ2-7; 7 bases line up with TRBD2. The CDR3 extends over 15 amino acids. Trimming at V came to 4 bases and at J to 3 bases, leaving 12 bases not matched to a gene. The germline V gene has CDR1 DFQATT and CDR2 SNEGSKA (reference sequence). CDR3 residues: CSATRTTGGSYEQYF. CDR3 DNA sequence: TGCAGTGCTACACGAACGACCGGCGGGAGCTACGAGCAGTACTTC.

This clonotype has just a few counts. This chain joins TRBV24-1 and TRBJ2-5, with 7 nucleotides matching TRBD2. V was pared by 0 bases and J by 5 bases, with 5 bases of the junction left unmatched. Per the germline V gene, CDR1 is KGHDR and CDR2 is SFDVKD. The CDR3 runs to 15 residues. The CDR3 sequence is CATSDLSGVEETQYF. Written as DNA, the CDR3 is TGTGCCACCAGTGATTTGAGCGGGGTGGAGGAGACCCAGTACTTC.

The chain carries TRBV5-4 and TRBJ2-2; 10 positions agree with TRBD2. Trimming removed 0 bases from V and 3 bases from J; junction bases left unmatched: 5. The germline V gene encodes CDR1 SGHNT and CDR2 YYREEE (reference sequence). The CDR3 sequence is 17 residues long. The CDR3 protein is CASSLGLAGAHTGELFF. The DNA for the CDR3 is TGTGCCAGCAGCTTGGGCCTAGCGGGAGCCCACACCGGGGAGCTGTTTTTT.

By share, this clonotype counts as large. The chain links TRBV11-3 to TRBJ2-3, with TRBD2 matching 12 bases. V dropped 5 bases and J dropped 2; count of bases not matched to a gene: 5. The germline CDR1 and CDR2 sequences are SGHNT and YENEEA. The length of the CDR3 is 16 residues. CDR3 residues: CASSPGTSGFTDTQYF. In DNA form, the CDR3 reads TGTGCCAGCAGCCCGGGGACTAGCGGGTTCACAGATACGCAGTATTTT.

There are a few counts of this clonotype. V and J are TRBV6-6 and TRBJ2-5; perhaps TRBD1 as D (6 bases). In germline, CDR1 is MNHNY, CDR2 SVGAGI (reference sequence). Trimming shortened V by 6 bases and J by 2 bases, and 13 bases separated the two germline ends. The CDR3 runs 14 residues. The CDR3 is CASRRGQSQETQYF. DNA of the CDR3: TGTGCCAGCAGACGCGGACAGAGTCAAGAGACCCAGTACTTC.

This clonotype showed up just a few times. The CDR3 DNA reads as TGCAGCGTTGACAAAATCCTTGAGAATGAGCAGTTCTTC. Encoded protein: CSVDKILENEQFF. The J gene is TRBJ2-1, the V gene TRBV29-1; D not certain. Trimming left V 3 bases short and J 7 bases short, with 13 bases between. The germline CDR1 and CDR2 sequences are SQVTM and ANQGSEA. This CDR3 is built from 13 residues.

This clonotype was found a few times. The chain recombines TRBV13 with TRBJ2-3; 9 nucleotides agree with TRBD1. CDR3 length equals 18 residues. The junction had 12 bases not matched to a gene; V was cut back by 5 bases and J by 0 bases. Germline V gene sequence: CDR1 PRHDT, CDR2 FYEKMQ (reference sequence). Here the CDR3 DNA reads TGTGCCAGCAGCAGTCAATTGAAACAGGGGGCTAGCACAGATACGCAGTATTTT. Translation: CASSSQLKQGASTDTQYF.

This clonotype was seen once. CDR3 bases: TGTGCCAGCCGGGACACTTATTTAACCGGGGAGCTGTTTTTT. Amino acid sequence: CASRDTYLTGELFF. The J gene is TRBJ2-2, the V gene TRBV2; possible D gene TRBD1, 6 bases. The CDR3 sequence is 14 residues long. Germline V gene data show CDR1 as SNHLY and CDR2 as FYNNEI. V gave up 8 bases and J gave up 5 bases, with 15 bases separating them.

By its share, this clonotype is large. The V and J genes are TRBV6-2 or TRBV6-3 and TRBJ2-1; maybe TRBD2 (6 bases). Germline CDR1 is MNHEY and CDR2 is SVGEGT. V lost 7 bases, J lost 7 bases, and 23 bases lay in between. This CDR3 contains 16 residues. The CDR3 spells CASTYVGDSPRNEQFF. Written as DNA, the CDR3 is TGTGCCAGCACCTACGTTGGGGACTCGCCTCGGAATGAGCAGTTCTTC.

The CDR3 nucleotides are TGTGCCTGGAGTACCCTCAGAGGAACGAGGGCCTACGAGCAGTACTTC. This codes for CAWSTLRGTRAYEQYF. The chain recombines TRBV30 with TRBJ2-7; tentatively, D is TRBD2 (5 bases). This CDR3 is built from 16 residues. Per germline, CDR1 GTSNPN and CDR2 SVGIG (reference sequence). V dropped 2 bases and J dropped 2 bases, with 19 bases sitting between them.

In this sample, this clonotype turned up a few times. The chain uses TRBV21-1 and TRBJ2-3; the table names TRBD1, a call not compared with the DNA. TRBV21-1 is tagged as a pseudogene. The CDR3 is made up of 17 amino acids. CDR3 residues: CASSKERDRGRTDTQYF. CDR3 DNA: TGTGCCAGCAGCAAGGAAAGGGACAGGGGGCGCACAGATACGCAGTATTTT.

The J gene is TRBJ2-2, the V gene TRBV12-3 or TRBV12-4; 7 nucleotides align to TRBD1. V lost 3 bases and J lost 4; bases outside the gene matches: 5. This CDR3 region has 15 residues. This CDR3 reads CASSFSNRGTGELFF. CDR3 nucleotide sequence: TGTGCCAGCAGTTTCTCGAACAGGGGCACCGGGGAGCTGTTTTTT.

The chain recombines TRBV12-3 or TRBV12-4 with TRBJ2-3, with 12 bases matching TRBD2. This CDR3 region has 17 residues. The junction had 9 bases not matched to a gene; V was cut back by 3 bases and J by 5 bases. The CDR3 region is CASSFWLAGGSEDTQYF. CDR3 DNA sequence: TGTGCCAGCAGTTTCTGGCTAGCGGGAGGGAGTGAAGATACGCAGTATTTT.

This chain joins TRBV4-3 and TRBJ2-3, with D maybe TRBD2 (5 bases). This CDR3 region has 14 residues. V was shortened by 4 bases and J by 2 bases, with 10 bases between the two germline ends. Germline CDR1 reads LGHNA; CDR2 reads YSLEER. For the CDR3, the DNA is TGCGCCAGCAGCCGATCCGGGAACACAGATACGCAGTATTTT. Its translation is CASSRSGNTDTQYF.

Here the CDR3 DNA reads TGTGCCAGCAGCTCGACACCCGCCGGGGAGCTGTTTTTT. Its translation: CASSSTPAGELFF. The V call is TRBV11-2, the J call TRBJ2-2; the D is unclear. CDR1 is SGHAT, CDR2 FQNNGV, per germline. Trimming left V 4 bases short and J 6 bases short, with 9 bases between. CDR3 size: 13 residues.

This clonotype is large by share. The rearrangement uses TRBV27 and TRBJ2-5, with D unresolved. The CDR3 has 11 residues. Trimming cost V 10 bases and J 4 bases, with 10 bases left between them. CDR1 is MNHEY and CDR2 is SMNVEV in the germline V gene (reference sequence). The CDR3 nucleotides are TGTGCCACAACCGGCGGAGAGACCCAGTACTTC. Protein sequence: CATTGGETQYF.

This clonotype is classed as large. This sequence joins TRBV5-4 and TRBJ2-7, with TRBD1 matching 8 bases. This CDR3 region has 14 residues. The J segment lost 4 bases and the V segment lost 4 bases, leaving 7 bases of the junction unmatched. Germline V gene lookup returns CDR1 SGHNT and CDR2 YYREEE (reference sequence). The CDR3 protein is CASSPTGARYEQYF. In DNA, the CDR3 is TGTGCCAGCAGCCCGACAGGGGCGCGTTACGAGCAGTACTTC. The variable domain in full, completed from reference TRBV5-4 and TRBJ2-7, reads ETGVTQSPTHLIKTRGQQVTLRCSSQSGHNTVSWYQQALGQGPQFIFQYYREEENGRGNFPPRFSGLQFPNYSSELNVNALELDDSALYLCASSPTGARYEQYFGPGTRLTVT.

The V gene is TRBV10-3, the J gene TRBJ2-7, with a weak D call TRBD1 (6 bases). V was cut by 11 bases and J by 6 bases, with 17 bases left in between. The germline CDR1 and CDR2 sequences are ENHRY and SYGVKD. The CDR3 sequence is 12 residues long. CDR3 amino acids: CAASGVGLEQYV. The CDR3 DNA follows: TGTGCCGCGTCAGGGGTAGGACTCGAGCAGTACGTC.

The genes are TRBV2 and TRBJ2-7; D is unclear. The CDR3 is made up of 10 amino acids. CDR1 and CDR2 from the germline V gene are SNHLY and FYNNEI. The V end was cut by 4 bases, the J end by 6 bases, with 4 bases between. The chain's CDR3 is CASSVAEQYF. The DNA of the CDR3 is TGTGCCAGCAGTGTGGCCGAGCAGTACTTC.

The chain is built from TRBV5-4 and TRBJ2-5; D perhaps matches TRBD2 (5 bases). Trimming cost V 2 bases and J 5 bases, with 13 bases left between them. Germline V gives CDR1 SGHNT, CDR2 YYREEE (reference sequence). The CDR3 is made up of 14 amino acids. CDR3 in amino acids: CASSFRRLAETQYF. CDR3 DNA sequence: TGTGCCAGCAGCTTTCGTCGGCTAGCTGAGACCCAGTACTTC.

V usage is TRBV7-8 and J usage is TRBJ2-7; D gene uncertain. Trimming removed 4 bases from V and 2 bases from J, with 21 bases in between. In germline, CDR1 is SGHVS, CDR2 FQNEAQ. The CDR3 has 17 residues. CDR3 loop: CASSSLTRDTDTYEQYV. Written as DNA, the CDR3 is TGTGCCAGCAGCTCCCTTACTCGAGACACAGATACCTACGAGCAGTACGTC.

The rearrangement uses TRBV20-1 and TRBJ1-5; D is unclear. The CDR3 covers 13 residues. The V end was cut by 4 bases, the J end by 6 bases, with 13 bases between. Germline assignment: CDR1 DFQATT and CDR2 SNEGSKA (reference sequence). The CDR3 bases are TGCAGTGCTATCGAGGTACTCGGTCAGCCCCAGCATTTT. Its translation is CSAIEVLGQPQHF.

Relative to its sample, this clonotype is large. V and J are TRBV19 and TRBJ1-5, with D possibly being TRBD1 (6 bases). The germline gives CDR1 LNHDA, CDR2 SQIVND (reference sequence). This CDR3 is built from 15 residues. Deletions cut 5 bases from V and 1 base from J, with 12 bases between. CDR3 loop: CASSWDNLSNQPQHF. The CDR3 nucleotides read TGTGCCAGTAGTTGGGACAACCTAAGCAATCAGCCCCAGCATTTT.

By proportion, this clonotype is medium-sized. The V and J genes are TRBV7-6 and TRBJ2-7; 12 positions match TRBD1. Germline V gives CDR1 SGHVS, CDR2 FNYEAQ. Losses at the gene ends were 5 bases for V and 5 bases for J; bases not matched to a gene: 10. There are 16 residues in the CDR3. DNA of the CDR3: TGTGCCAGCAGCCCCCACCCGGGACAGGGGGCAAACGAGCAGTACTTC. Translation: CASSPHPGQGANEQYF. Full variable domain (outside the CDR3, taken from reference TRBV7-6 and TRBJ2-7): GAGVSQSPRYKVTKRGQDVALRCDPISGHVSLYWYRQALGQGPEFLTYFNYEAQQDKSGLPNDRFSAERPEGSISTLTIQRTEQRDSAMYRCASSPHPGQGANEQYFGPGTRLTVT.

V and J are TRBV7-2 and TRBJ2-2, with D perhaps matching TRBD1 or TRBD2 (6 bases each). The CDR3 covers 16 residues. Germline CDR1 reads SGHTA; CDR2 reads FQGNSA. Trimming left V 4 bases short and J 7 bases short, with 19 bases between. The CDR3 region is CASSSRWGASSGELFF. As DNA, the CDR3 is TGTGCCAGCAGCTCCCGGTGGGGGGCGTCCAGCGGGGAGCTGTTTTTT. The whole variable domain, remainder taken from reference TRBV7-2 and TRBJ2-2, is GAGVSQSPSNKVTEKGKDVELRCDPISGHTALYWYRQSLGQGLEFLIYFQGNSAPDKSGLPSDRFSAERTGGSVSTLTIQRTQQEDSAVYLCASSSRWGASSGELFFGEGSRLTVL.

This clonotype rates as hyperexpanded (1% or more). The chain carries TRBV28 and TRBJ1-1, with no clear D. V was trimmed by 4 bases and J by 6 bases, leaving 6 bases between them. The CDR3 is 11 residues long. From germline, CDR1 is MDHEN and CDR2 SYDVKM. The CDR3 reads CASSSMAEAFF. Written as DNA, the CDR3 is TGTGCCAGCAGTTCGATGGCTGAAGCTTTCTTT.

The chain couples TRBV7-2 to TRBJ2-4, with D perhaps TRBD1 (5 bases). The CDR3 sequence is 12 residues long. Trimming pared 4 bases from V and 7 bases from J, leaving 8 bases between. The V gene's germline CDR1 is SGHTA and CDR2 FQGNSA. CDR3 in amino acids: CASSYPGNIQYF. As DNA, the CDR3 is TGTGCCAGCAGCTACCCAGGGAACATTCAGTACTTC. The full variable domain, completed using reference TRBV7-2 and TRBJ2-4, is GAGVSQSPSNKVTEKGKDVELRCDPISGHTALYWYRQSLGQGLEFLIYFQGNSAPDKSGLPSDRFSAERTGGSVSTLTIQRTQQEDSAVYLCASSYPGNIQYFGAGTRLSVL.

Sample share makes this clonotype medium-sized. The chain carries TRBV11-3 and TRBJ2-7, with D perhaps matching TRBD1 (6 bases). The CDR3 totals 15 residues. Germline values: CDR1 SGHNT, CDR2 YENEEA. Trimming removed 4 bases at V and 0 bases at J, with 13 bases between. The CDR3, as DNA: TGTGCCAGCAGCTCGGGACACGAGAGCTCCTACGAGCAGTACTTC. As protein: CASSSGHESSYEQYF. The whole variable domain, remainder taken from reference TRBV11-3 and TRBJ2-7, is EAGVVQSPRYKIIEKKQPVAFWCNPISGHNTLYWYLQNLGQGPELLIRYENEEAVDDSQLPKDRFSAERLKGVDSTLKIQPAELGDSAVYLCASSSGHESSYEQYFGPGTRLTVT.

The CDR3 loop reads CSALTSGVAYF. The DNA for the CDR3 is TGCAGTGCTCTTACTAGCGGAGTTGCGTACTTC. This chain connects TRBV20-1 to TRBJ2-7; 8 nucleotides match TRBD2. This CDR3 is 11 amino acids long. V lost 5 bases, J lost 12 bases, and 9 bases stayed unmatched. Germline lookup yields CDR1 DFQATT and CDR2 SNEGSKA (reference sequence).

This rearrangement joins TRBV2 to TRBJ2-7; D is possibly TRBD1 (7 bases). V shed 3 bases and J shed 2 bases, with 14 bases lying between them. Germline V gene data show CDR1 as SNHLY and CDR2 as FYNNEI. The CDR3 has 15 amino acids. The CDR3 sequence is CASSERDRTTYEQYF. The DNA of the CDR3 is TGTGCCAGCAGTGAGCGGGACAGAACAACCTACGAGCAGTACTTC.